Sequencing of this T cell receptor (beta chain) was carried out in a study of shared T cell receptors in the human thymus. Trimming took off 6 bases at V and 0 bases at J, with 8 bases between the two ends. This CDR3 comprises 13 residues. Germline V CDR1 and CDR2: MNHEY, SVGAGI. Repertoires were generated with immunoSEQ multiplex PCR, while TCRdb's copy carries only in-frame clones and drops some. The data contain about 710,000 clones, about 89% of them singletons. These data were likewise used in another study, on human thymus T cells. That investigation notes: Congenital heart defects were the reason for the corrective surgery that the donors, healthy Finnish infants, were having. Corrective cardiac surgery supplied the resected thymus tissue. Among thymic and blood repertoires, usage of V and J genes appeared biased.

This clonotype was sampled from a boy in the first two years of life with a congenital heart defect. Input material: thymocytes. The chain couples TRBV6-5 to TRBJ1-1; the D is unclear. This chain's CDR3 is CASSTGLNTEAFF. CDR3 nucleotide sequence: TGTGCCAGCAGCACCGGGTTGAACACTGAAGCTTTCTTT.